The 24 T cell receptor beta chains below come from one sample, sequenced in a study of T cell responses to AZD1222 COVID-19 vaccine. The table came from immunoSEQ multiplex PCR; TCRdb's copy has only in-frame clones and leaves some out. The sample lists under 200,000 clones; 88% were seen once. Sequencing was performed on peripheral blood, taken on day 0 of AZD1222 vaccination. The receptors derive from an adult in good health.

The chain couples TRBV6-5 to TRBJ1-1; D is perhaps TRBD1 (6 bases). Germline CDR1 MNHEY, CDR2 SVGAGI. The length of the CDR3 is 16 residues. Trimming pared 2 bases from V and 1 base from J, leaving 14 bases between. In DNA form, the CDR3 reads TGTGCCAGCAGTTACGGGGGCCTCGGGCAGAACACTGAAGCTTTCTTT. Its translation: CASSYGGLGQNTEAFF.

The rearrangement joins TRBV11-2 to TRBJ2-2; D is perhaps TRBD1 or TRBD2 (6 bases each). V was clipped by 1 base and J by 4 bases, with 16 bases between them. This CDR3 region has 17 residues. Germline CDR1 reads SGHAT; CDR2 reads FQNNGV. CDR3 amino acids: CASSLVDRGLVTGELFF. CDR3 nucleotides: TGTGCCAGCAGCTTAGTCGATCGGGGGCTAGTCACCGGGGAGCTGTTTTTT.

V usage is TRBV19 and J usage is TRBJ2-2, with TRBD1 matching 7 bases. V shed 4 bases, J shed 2 bases, and the junction held 7 bases outside the gene matches. The CDR3 is 16 residues long. Germline CDR1 LNHDA, CDR2 SQIVND (reference sequence). Here the CDR3 reads CASSKRAGGNTGELFF. CDR3 in DNA: TGTGCCAGTAGTAAACGGGCAGGGGGAAACACCGGGGAGCTGTTTTTT. The whole variable domain, filled in from reference TRBV19 and TRBJ2-2, reads DGGITQSPKYLFRKEGQNVTLSCEQNLNHDAMYWYRQDPGQGLRLIYYSQIVNDFQKGDIAEGYSVSREKKESFPLTVTSAQKNPTAFYLCASSKRAGGNTGELFFGEGSRLTVL.

The CDR3 region is CASSFPPSSGDASYEQYF. The CDR3 DNA follows: TGTGCCAGCAGTTTCCCCCCGAGTAGCGGGGACGCCTCCTACGAGCAGTACTTC. The rearrangement links TRBV27 to TRBJ2-7; TRBD2 matches at 8 bases. The V and J ends lost 3 bases and 0 bases, in that order; junction bases with no gene match: 13. This CDR3 comprises 18 residues. CDR1 and CDR2 (germline): MNHEY, SMNVEV (reference sequence).

The chain recombines TRBV27 with TRBJ1-2, with D tentatively TRBD1 (6 bases). V lost 0 bases and J 2 bases, leaving 13 bases between the germline ends. The CDR3 is made up of 16 amino acids. CDR1 is MNHEY and CDR2 is SMNVEV in the germline V gene (reference sequence). For the CDR3, the DNA is TGTGCCAGCAGTTTATCGAAGGGGGAGCTAAACTATGGCTACACCTTC. Its translation: CASSLSKGELNYGYTF.

The gene calls are TRBV9 and TRBJ2-2; 8 nucleotides agree with TRBD1. V dropped 4 bases and J dropped 6; count of bases not matched to a gene: 8. The germline gives CDR1 SGDLS, CDR2 YYNGEE. The CDR3 extends over 15 amino acids. The DNA for the CDR3 is TGTGCCAGCAGCCCACGGACAGGGTCTCCCGGGGAGCTGTTTTTT. Protein: CASSPRTGSPGELFF.

The chain has TRBV16 and TRBJ1-4; maybe TRBD1 (5 bases). Germline CDR1 is KGHSY and CDR2 is FQNENV. The CDR3 spans 16 residues. V gave up 4 bases and J gave up 3 bases, with 15 bases separating them. The CDR3 DNA reads as TGTGCCAGCAGCCCACCGGGGCAGGGAGCTAATGAAAAACTGTTTTTT. Protein: CASSPPGQGANEKLFF.

The sample holds one count of this clone. The rearrangement uses TRBV9 and TRBJ2-1, with D unresolved. Trimming cost V 5 bases and J 3 bases, with 3 bases left between them. This CDR3 has 11 residues. CDR1 and CDR2 (germline): SGDLS, YYNGEE. The CDR3 is CASSVYNEQFF. The CDR3 coding sequence is TGTGCCAGCAGTGTCTACAATGAGCAGTTCTTC. Full variable domain (outside the CDR3, taken from reference TRBV9 and TRBJ2-1): DSGVTQTPKHLITATGQRVTLRCSPRSGDLSVYWYQQSLDQGLQFLIQYYNGEERAKGNILERFSAQQFPDLHSELNLSSLELGDSALYFCASSVYNEQFFGPGTRLTVL.

The chain uses TRBV7-2 and TRBJ2-3, with D unresolved. Between the trimmed V and J ends, which lost 5 bases and 10 bases, there was a span of 16 bases. This CDR3 comprises 13 residues. CDR1 and CDR2 from the germline V gene are SGHTA and FQGNSA. The CDR3 sequence: CASSPPVSESQYF. The CDR3, as DNA: TGTGCCAGCAGCCCCCCGGTTTCAGAGTCGCAGTATTTT.

This clone has a handful of counts. The genes are TRBV4-3 and TRBJ1-3, with D unresolved. Germline assignment: CDR1 LGHNA and CDR2 YSLEER. The CDR3 sequence is 13 residues long. Trimming took 2 bases from V and 0 from J, leaving 2 bases between them. CDR3 sequence: CASSQNSGNTIYF. In DNA form, the CDR3 reads TGCGCCAGCAGCCAAAACTCTGGAAACACCATATATTTT.

The genes are TRBV2 and TRBJ1-1; 9 nucleotides line up with TRBD1. The trim removed 7 bases at V and 0 bases at J, leaving 12 bases unmatched. The length of the CDR3 is 17 residues. CDR1 and CDR2 from the germline V gene are SNHLY and FYNNEI. CDR3 nucleotides: TGTGCCAGCATCATTCCGGGAAGGGACAGGGTGAACACTGAAGCTTTCTTT. Translation gives CASIIPGRDRVNTEAFF.

This clone was detected only once. The chain combines TRBV20-1 with TRBJ2-5; the D gene is possibly TRBD2 (7 bases). Germline CDR1 and CDR2: DFQATT and SNEGSKA (reference sequence). Trimming pared 3 bases from V and 5 bases from J, leaving 13 bases between. The CDR3 has 13 residues. CDR3 residues: CSASGGARETQYF. The DNA for the CDR3 is TGCAGTGCTAGTGGGGGGGCGCGGGAGACCCAGTACTTC.

This chain joins TRBV28 and TRBJ1-2; maybe TRBD1 (5 bases). V was pared by 5 bases and J by 0 bases, with 13 bases between. The CDR3 has 15 residues. Germline CDR1 MDHEN, CDR2 SYDVKM. The CDR3 region is CASSSAGRPNYGYTF. The CDR3 nucleotides read TGTGCCAGCAGTAGCGCGGGACGGCCTAACTATGGCTACACCTTC.

The V call is TRBV3-1 (or the pseudogene TRBV3-2), the J call TRBJ1-2, with 11 positions matching TRBD1. The CDR3 runs to 16 residues. The V segment lost 1 base and the J segment 8 bases; nucleotides outside the gene matches: 9. Germline CDR1 is LGHDT and CDR2 is YNNKEL (reference sequence). The CDR3 DNA sequence: TGTGCCAGCAGCCAAGCGAGGACAGGGGGCGCAGGGGGCTACACCTTC. Residues: CASSQARTGGAGGYTF.

This clone was picked up a small number of times. V and J are TRBV5-4 and TRBJ2-5, with a weak D call TRBD1 (6 bases). The germline gives CDR1 SGHNT, CDR2 YYREEE (reference sequence). Trimming removed 0 bases at V and 0 bases at J, with 9 bases between. The CDR3 spans 15 residues. The CDR3 here is CASSLETGYQETQYF. The CDR3 coding sequence is TGTGCCAGCAGCTTGGAGACAGGATACCAAGAGACCCAGTACTTC.

This clone was observed once. CDR3 coding DNA: TGCGCCAGCAGCTTGGGCGGGGGGACCGGGGAGCTGTTTTTT. Its protein is CASSLGGGTGELFF. This chain joins TRBV5-1 and TRBJ2-2; TRBD2 aligns across 8 bases. This CDR3 has 14 residues. Germline CDR1 reads SGHRS; CDR2 reads YFSETQ. Trimming removed 0 bases from V and 5 bases from J; junction bases left unmatched: 0.

This clone was seen only once. J is TRBJ1-1 and V is TRBV5-6; 7 nucleotides line up with TRBD1. Germline values: CDR1 SGHDT, CDR2 YYEEEE. Trimming at V came to 0 bases and at J to 4 bases, leaving 12 bases not matched to a gene. The CDR3 has 17 amino acids. The CDR3 region is CASSLGRQGLFPTEAFF. Here the CDR3 DNA reads TGTGCCAGCAGCTTGGGCCGACAGGGACTTTTTCCCACTGAAGCTTTCTTT.

The V and J genes are TRBV11-2 and TRBJ2-7, with D possibly TRBD1 on 6 matching bases. There are 13 residues in the CDR3. Germline lookup yields CDR1 SGHAT and CDR2 FQNNGV. With 4 bases removed from V and 2 bases from J, the gap between germline ends came to 9 bases. For the CDR3, the DNA is TGTGCCAGCAGCTCGTGGACAGCCTACGAGCAGTACTTC. Its protein is CASSSWTAYEQYF.

V and J are TRBV7-9 and TRBJ1-2, with D unresolved. This CDR3 has 14 amino acids. The germline V and J ends were trimmed by 6 bases and 2 bases, with 13 bases remaining between them. From germline, CDR1 is SEHNR and CDR2 FQNEAQ (reference sequence). The CDR3 DNA reads TGTGCCAGCAGGAAAGACACCCAGAACTATGGCTACACCTTC. Protein: CASRKDTQNYGYTF.

The table lists this clone with a count of one. This sequence joins TRBV7-2 and TRBJ2-7, with D perhaps TRBD2 (5 bases). This CDR3 has 17 residues. Per germline, CDR1 SGHTA and CDR2 FQGNSA. The ends were cut back, 5 bases at V and 0 bases at J, with 20 bases in the middle. The CDR3 nucleotides read TGTGCCAGCAGCCCCGGACGTAGCGTAGTGAGCTCCTACGAGCAGTACTTC. Its translation: CASSPGRSVVSSYEQYF. Using reference TRBV7-2 and TRBJ2-7 for the parts outside the CDR3, the full variable domain is GAGVSQSPSNKVTEKGKDVELRCDPISGHTALYWYRQSLGQGLEFLIYFQGNSAPDKSGLPSDRFSAERTGGSVSTLTIQRTQQEDSAVYLCASSPGRSVVSSYEQYFGPGTRLTVT.

This chain joins TRBV4-1 and TRBJ2-5; D not resolved. V was shortened by 1 base and J by 4 bases, with 7 bases between the two germline ends. This CDR3 has 13 residues. Germline V lookup: CDR1 MGHRA, CDR2 YSYEKL. The CDR3 sequence is CASSQVLSETQYF. CDR3 DNA sequence: TGCGCCAGCAGCCAAGTTTTGTCAGAGACCCAGTACTTC.

This chain links TRBV19 with TRBJ2-7, with 14 bases aligning to TRBD2. J gave up 6 bases and V 7 bases, and 5 bases lay outside the gene matches. This CDR3 spans 14 amino acids. Germline V gene data show CDR1 as LNHDA and CDR2 as SQIVND (reference sequence). CDR3 in DNA: TGTGCCAGTACCCTGGGACTAGCGGGGGTCGAGCAGTACTTC. Translated, it gives CASTLGLAGVEQYF.

The chain has TRBV19 and TRBJ1-2, with 8 positions matching TRBD1. V was pared by 1 base and J by 4 bases, with 5 bases of the junction left unmatched. Germline loops: CDR1 LNHDA, CDR2 SQIVND (reference sequence). The CDR3 has 15 residues. Here the CDR3 reads CASSIVAGGAYGYTF. CDR3 DNA: TGTGCCAGTAGTATAGTGGCAGGGGGCGCCTATGGCTACACCTTC.

The chain uses TRBV2 and TRBJ2-7; TRBD1 or TRBD2 may be the D gene (5 bases each). V was shortened by 4 bases and J by 1 base, with 14 bases between the two germline ends. This CDR3 is built from 15 residues. Germline V gene data show CDR1 as SNHLY and CDR2 as FYNNEI. CDR3 sequence: CASSGGRANSYEQYF. CDR3 coding DNA: TGTGCCAGCAGTGGGGGACGGGCAAATTCCTACGAGCAGTACTTC. Complete variable domain (other parts from reference TRBV2 and TRBJ2-7): EPEVTQTPSHQVTQMGQEVILRCVPISNHLYFYWYRQILGQKVEFLVSFYNNEISEKSEIFDDQFSVERPDGSNFTLKIRSTKLEDSAMYFCASSGGRANSYEQYFGPGTRLTVT.